The 8 T cell receptor beta chains below come from one sample, sequenced in a study of CD8+ T cells in alopecia areata. Following RNA extraction, reverse transcription yielded cDNA that acted as the sequencing template. Assay used: immunoSEQ multiplex PCR; TCRdb lists only in-frame clones, some missing. The sample contains about 270,000 clones, over 45% of which appear only once. Documented treatment: oral pan-JAK inhibitor, 5-10 mg twice daily. This material consisted of CD4+ T cells sorted from blood, taken between weeks 51 and 52, from a patient treated with tofacitinib. These receptor sequences come from a human donor with alopecia areata.

The gene calls are TRBV9 and TRBJ1-1; D is perhaps TRBD1 (6 bases). CDR1 and CDR2 (germline): SGDLS, YYNGEE. The CDR3 extends over 15 amino acids. V shed 4 bases and J shed 4 bases, with 17 bases lying between them. CDR3 coding DNA: TGTGCCAGCAGCCCGAGAATAACAGGGATCACTGAAGCTTTCTTT. This translates into CASSPRITGITEAFF.

This chain connects TRBV6-5 to TRBJ2-3; D not certain. Germline CDR1 is MNHEY and CDR2 is SVGAGI. The V end lost 2 bases, the J end lost 1 base, and 13 bases lay between the germline ends. The CDR3 consists of 16 residues. The CDR3 DNA reads TGTGCCAGCAGTTACGATGGCGGACGAGGCACAGATACGCAGTATTTT. Translating gives CASSYDGGRGTDTQYF.

The V call is TRBV27, the J call TRBJ2-3; D remains ambiguous. CDR3 length equals 12 residues. The V and J ends lost 0 bases and 5 bases respectively, with 3 bases between them. Germline values: CDR1 MNHEY, CDR2 SMNVEV (reference sequence). Written as DNA, the CDR3 is TGTGCCAGCAGTTTATCAGGAGATACGCAGTATTTT. It encodes CASSLSGDTQYF.

This chain's CDR3 is CSASDEWGYTF. The CDR3 DNA reads as TGCAGTGCTAGCGACGAGTGGGGCTACACCTTC. The genes are TRBV20-1 and TRBJ1-2; D is ambiguous. Germline V lookup: CDR1 DFQATT, CDR2 SNEGSKA (reference sequence). The germline V and J ends were trimmed by 3 bases and 8 bases, with 10 bases remaining between them. The CDR3 has 11 residues.

The gene calls are TRBV30 and TRBJ2-1, with D unresolved. This CDR3 is built from 13 residues. Germline assignment: CDR1 GTSNPN and CDR2 SVGIG (reference sequence). V lost 0 bases and J lost 6, with 9 bases in between. The DNA of the CDR3 is TGTGCCTGGAGTGTATTAGGCCCCAATGAGCAGTTCTTC. Its translation: CAWSVLGPNEQFF.

Worth noting for this clone: Within the sample, other DNA sequences also encode this same CDR3. The V gene is TRBV9, the J gene TRBJ2-5, with D unresolved. CDR1 and CDR2 (germline): SGDLS, YYNGEE. V was cut by 0 bases and J by 2 bases, with 5 bases left in between. CDR3 size: 13 residues. The CDR3 nucleotides are TGTGCCAGCAGCGTAGGGATTCAAGAGACCCAGTACTTC. This sequence encodes CASSVGIQETQYF. Supplemented by reference TRBV9 and TRBJ2-5, the full variable domain reads DSGVTQTPKHLITATGQRVTLRCSPRSGDLSVYWYQQSLDQGLQFLIQYYNGEERAKGNILERFSAQQFPDLHSELNLSSLELGDSALYFCASSVGIQETQYFGPGTRLLVL.

V usage is TRBV13 and J usage is TRBJ2-7, with D perhaps matching TRBD1 (5 bases). The CDR3 has 14 residues. Looked up from germline, CDR1 is PRHDT and CDR2 is FYEKMQ (reference sequence). Trimming pared 5 bases from V and 9 bases from J, leaving 20 bases between. The CDR3 protein is CASSPPGQGGSQYF. CDR3 coding DNA: TGTGCCAGCAGCCCTCCAGGACAAGGTGGGTCGCAGTACTTC. Full variable domain (missing parts from reference TRBV13 and TRBJ2-7): AAGVIQSPRHLIKEKRETATLKCYPIPRHDTVYWYQQGPGQDPQFLISFYEKMQSDKGSIPDRFSAQQFSDYHSELNMSSLELGDSALYFCASSPPGQGGSQYFGPGTRLTVT.

This chain's CDR3 is CASQPPGTGFGLGYEQYF. The CDR3 DNA reads as TGCGCCAGCCAACCCCCCGGGACAGGTTTTGGCTTGGGGTACGAGCAGTACTTC. V gene TRBV5-1 combines with J gene TRBJ2-7; 8 positions match TRBD1. Germline V lookup: CDR1 SGHRS, CDR2 YFSETQ. With V trimmed by 7 bases and J by 4 bases, 22 bases remained unmatched. This CDR3 contains 18 residues.